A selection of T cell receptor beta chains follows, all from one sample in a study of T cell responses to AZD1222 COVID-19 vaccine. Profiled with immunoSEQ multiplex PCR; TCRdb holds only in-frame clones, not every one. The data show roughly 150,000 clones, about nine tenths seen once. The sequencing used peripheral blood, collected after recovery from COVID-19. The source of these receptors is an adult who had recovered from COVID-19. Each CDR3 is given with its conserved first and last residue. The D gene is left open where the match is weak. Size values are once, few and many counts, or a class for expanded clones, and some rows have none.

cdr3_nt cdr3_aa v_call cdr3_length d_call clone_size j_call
TGTGCCAGCAGCCAAGACGCCCAGGGGGGAGTCTATGGCTACACCTTC CASSQDAQGGVYGYTF TRBV4-2 16 TRBD1 NA TRBJ1-2
TGTGCCAGCAGCCCAACTACCGGGACCTATGGCTACACCTTC CASSPTTGTYGYTF TRBV5-6 14 NA NA TRBJ1-2
TGTGCCAGCAGCGTAAAGCTTGGAGGCGAAAAACTGTTTTTT CASSVKLGGEKLFF TRBV9 14 NA NA TRBJ1-4
TGTGCCAGCAGCTTGCTCCAGAACAATGAAAAACTGTTTTTT CASSLLQNNEKLFF TRBV5-6 14 NA once TRBJ1-4
TGTGCCAGCAGCGCGCCGAACAGTTTAAGCTATAATTCACCCCTCCACTTT CASSAPNSLSYNSPLHF TRBV6-9 17 NA NA TRBJ1-6
TGTGCCAGCAGCGAGTACCGGGGGGGGAATGAAAAACTGTTTTTT CASSEYRGGNEKLFF TRBV7-2 15 NA NA TRBJ1-4
TGTGCCAGCAGCAAGACAGGGGGCTTTGACACTGAAGCTTTCTTT CASSKTGGFDTEAFF TRBV9 15 TRBD1 NA TRBJ1-1
TGTGCCAGCAGCTCTAGGGACTTTAAAGAGACCCAGTACTTC CASSSRDFKETQYF TRBV7-2 14 NA NA TRBJ2-5
TGTGCCAGCAGGTACACCGGGACAGGCGAAGCTTTCTTT CASRYTGTGEAFF TRBV6-5 13 TRBD1 NA TRBJ1-1
TGTGCCAGTACAATAAATAATGGGGGCAGGGGTCAGCCCCAGCATTTT CASTINNGGRGQPQHF TRBV19 16 NA NA TRBJ1-5
TGTGCCAGCAGCCCTGACAGGGGCGAGCAGTACTTC CASSPDRGEQYF TRBV13 12 TRBD1 NA TRBJ2-7
TGTGCCAGCAGCCAAGGGGGCAGGTTCTCTGGAAACACCATATATTTT CASSQGGRFSGNTIYF TRBV3-1/TRBV3-2 16 NA NA TRBJ1-3
TGTGCCAGCAGGGGGCAGGGTTACGAGCAGTACTTC CASRGQGYEQYF TRBV2 12 NA NA TRBJ2-7
TGTGCCAGCAGCCAAGGAGACAGCCGGGCTTTCTTT CASSQGDSRAFF TRBV3-1/TRBV3-2 12 NA NA TRBJ1-1
TGTGCCAGCAGCCAAGGGGGAGAGGGAGGTCAGCCCCAGCATTTT CASSQGGEGGQPQHF TRBV4-2 15 NA once TRBJ1-5
TGTGCCAGCCACGCAGGGGGGATTTCTAACTATGGCTACACCTTC CASHAGGISNYGYTF TRBV2 15 TRBD1 few TRBJ1-2
TGTGCCACCTGGGACCGAGGAGCTGGAAACACCATATATTTT CATWDRGAGNTIYF TRBV15 14 NA NA TRBJ1-3
TGTGCCAGCAGCGACGGACAGGGAGAAATAGTCTGGGGGTCCTACAATGAGCAGTTCTTC CASSDGQGEIVWGSYNEQFF TRBV9 20 TRBD1 NA TRBJ2-1
TGTGCCAGCAGCTCGGGGGACAGGGGTCGGGGCTACACCTTC CASSSGDRGRGYTF TRBV7-2 14 TRBD1 NA TRBJ1-2
TGTGCCAGTAGTAGAGGACAGGGGGTTACCAATGAGCAGTTCTTC CASSRGQGVTNEQFF TRBV19 15 TRBD1 NA TRBJ2-1
TGTGCCAGCAGCCGAGGGGCCACGAGCTCTGGAAACACCATATATTTT CASSRGATSSGNTIYF TRBV16 16 NA NA TRBJ1-3
TGTGCCAGCAGTCTGGGACTAGCCTACGAGCAGTACTTC CASSLGLAYEQYF TRBV6-2/TRBV6-3 13 TRBD2 NA TRBJ2-7
TGTGCCAGTAGTATGGGCGGTTATAATGAAAAACTGTTTTTT CASSMGGYNEKLFF TRBV19 14 NA once TRBJ1-4
TGTGCCACCAGCAGAGATTTAGCGGAAGAGACCCAGTACTTC CATSRDLAEETQYF TRBV15 14 NA NA TRBJ2-5
TGTGCCACCAGTGATGGCAGGGGAGGCTCTGGAAACACCATATATTTT CATSDGRGGSGNTIYF TRBV24-1 16 NA few TRBJ1-3
TGTGCCAGCAGCTTTCGGACAGGGGTTTTCAAGCAGTACTTC CASSFRTGVFKQYF TRBV5-8 14 TRBD1 NA TRBJ2-7
TGCGCCAGCAGCCAAGCAACTAACTATGGCTACACCTTC CASSQATNYGYTF TRBV4-3 13 NA NA TRBJ1-2
TGCGCCAGCAGCCAAGATAGCCCGGGGGCCCCAGCTTTCTTT CASSQDSPGAPAFF TRBV4-3 14 NA NA TRBJ1-1
TGCGCCAGCAGTCAATTTCGGACAGGGGTGATCGAGCAGTACTTC CASSQFRTGVIEQYF TRBV23-1 15 TRBD1 NA TRBJ2-7
TGTGCCAGCAGCTTAGAACCCCAGGGGGCGGCTGAAGCTTTCTTT CASSLEPQGAAEAFF TRBV5-4 15 TRBD1 NA TRBJ1-1
TGTGCCAGCAGTCCTTTCTCCGGGACAGGGGGCCTCAATGAGCAGTTCTTC CASSPFSGTGGLNEQFF TRBV27 17 TRBD1 NA TRBJ2-1
TGTGCCATCACTAGTCCTGGGGTTAATCAGCCCCAGCATTTT CAITSPGVNQPQHF TRBV28 14 NA NA TRBJ1-5
TGTGCCACCAGCACTGGACAGGGGGCCGGAACTTTCTTT CATSTGQGAGTFF TRBV15 13 TRBD1 NA TRBJ1-1
TGTGCCAGCAGCTTGGTGGGGGAGGGTGCCTACGAGCAGTACTTC CASSLVGEGAYEQYF TRBV5-4 15 TRBD2 NA TRBJ2-7
TGTGCCAGCAGTTTCAGGGGGCTCGGACAGCCCCAGCATTTT CASSFRGLGQPQHF TRBV6-5 14 TRBD1 NA TRBJ1-5
TGTGCCAGCAGTTTGGCAGGGGGCCGGTTGGAAGCTTTCTTT CASSLAGGRLEAFF TRBV28 14 TRBD1 NA TRBJ1-1
TGTGCCAGCAGCTTAGAGGTAGCTAACTATGGCTACACCTTC CASSLEVANYGYTF TRBV7-9 14 NA NA TRBJ1-2
TGTGCCAGCAGCGAGGGACTAGCGGGGGGCGTTAGTGGTTCCTACGAGCAGTACTTC CASSEGLAGGVSGSYEQYF TRBV7-6 19 TRBD2 once TRBJ2-7
TGTGCCAGCAGCTCCCAAGACAGGGCAACTAATGAAAAACTGTTTTTT CASSSQDRATNEKLFF TRBV28 16 TRBD1 few TRBJ1-4
TGCGCCAGCAGCCAAGCGGGACTCTCTCCCTATGGCTACACCTTC CASSQAGLSPYGYTF TRBV4-3 15 NA NA TRBJ1-2
TGCAGCGTTGGGGGAATCCTCTCCTACGAGCAGTACTTC CSVGGILSYEQYF TRBV29-1 13 NA NA TRBJ2-7
TGTGCCAGCAGCCAAGGGGACAGGGGGCAGTACGGGGAGCTGTTTTTT CASSQGDRGQYGELFF TRBV3-1/TRBV3-2 16 TRBD1 NA TRBJ2-2
TGTGCCACCAGCAGAGACTCGTTAACCGGGGAGCTGTTTTTT CATSRDSLTGELFF TRBV15 14 NA NA TRBJ2-2
TGTGCCAGCAGTTGGGACGGTGAATATGGCTACACCTTC CASSWDGEYGYTF TRBV6-2/TRBV6-3 13 NA NA TRBJ1-2
TGTGCCAGCAGCTCCCGACTAGCGGGAACAGATACGCAGTATTTT CASSSRLAGTDTQYF TRBV11-2 15 TRBD2 NA TRBJ2-3
TGTGCCAGCAGCAGAGGGACAGGGACTGGCTACACCTTC CASSRGTGTGYTF TRBV7-3 13 TRBD1 NA TRBJ1-2
TGTGCCAGCAGCGTACAGGGGGCGGGGAACACTGAAGCTTTCTTT CASSVQGAGNTEAFF TRBV9 15 TRBD1 few TRBJ1-1
TGTGCCAGCAGGGTAGCGGGAGTCTACGAGCAGTACTTC CASRVAGVYEQYF TRBV2 13 TRBD2 once TRBJ2-7
TGCAGCGCCGCACGGACTAGCGGGACGTACGAGCAGTACTTC CSAARTSGTYEQYF TRBV29-1 14 TRBD2 NA TRBJ2-7
TGTGCCAGCAGTGTCGACAGGAGAAACACCATATATTTT CASSVDRRNTIYF TRBV12-3/TRBV12-4 13 NA NA TRBJ1-3
TGTGCCAGCAGGCTTCTTCAGGGGGCGGGCGGCAATGAGCAGTTCTTC CASRLLQGAGGNEQFF TRBV11-1 16 TRBD1 once TRBJ2-1
TGCGCCAGCAGCTTGCGCGGGGCCCAGGAGGATACGCAGTATTTT CASSLRGAQEDTQYF TRBV5-1 15 NA NA TRBJ2-3
TGTGCCAGCAGCTCATCAGGGGGCCATCAGCCCCAGCATTTT CASSSSGGHQPQHF TRBV7-9 14 TRBD1 NA TRBJ1-5
TGTGCCAGCAGCCAAGCAGGTATCGAGCAGTACTTC CASSQAGIEQYF TRBV3-1/TRBV3-2 12 NA few TRBJ2-7
TGCAGTGCTAGTGACAGGGGGCAAGAAAAACTGTTTTTT CSASDRGQEKLFF TRBV20-1 13 TRBD1 NA TRBJ1-4
TGTGCCAGCAGCTTAGGAATCGGCGGGGGGGAGAGGGAGCAGTACTTC CASSLGIGGGEREQYF TRBV7-9 16 TRBD2 once TRBJ2-7
TGCGCCAGCAGCCCAGGAGACTCACGGGCAGATACGCAGTATTTT CASSPGDSRADTQYF TRBV5-1 15 NA NA TRBJ2-3
TGCGCCAGCAGCTTGGATTACCGTTCGGGGTATGGCTACACCTTC CASSLDYRSGYGYTF TRBV5-1 15 NA once TRBJ1-2
TGTGCCAGCAGTGGAACTTCTAGCGGGGGGGCCCATGAGCAGTTCTTC CASSGTSSGGAHEQFF TRBV6-1 16 TRBD2 few TRBJ2-1